The clone carrying this T cell receptor (beta chain) was seen repeatedly, ten times or more. Time point here: patch test 1, 2 weeks after DPC sensitization. The treatment denotes: therapeutic diphenylcyclopropenone sensitization with weekly scalp DPC. Sequencing started from total RNA isolated from unfractionated whole blood. The sample is drawn from a study of human T cells and chemical hapten exposure. The overall study: Cases of alopecia areata, totalis or universalis occurred in a predominantly female patient group. Minor volume differences among pooled libraries chiefly drove per-sample TCR yield variation.

Unique molecular identifiers were affixed to discrete cDNA molecules within the library. TCRdb ran MiXCR on the RACE reads and lists one entry per CDR3 protein. Of 40,000 to 50,000 distinct CDR3 sequences in the sample, about 4.2% were seen once. This specimen consisted of whole blood, obtained in connection with sensitization to the hapten diphenylcyclopropenone (DPC). This clonotype was sampled from a man aged 50 to 59 with alopecia areata. Some clones in this sample may be carry-over from other donors' samples.

The CDR3 region is CASSSLVLAGGKYTQYF. The DNA for the CDR3 is TGTGCCAGCAGCTCTCTGGTTCTGGCGGGGGGAAAGTATACGCAGTATTTT. The chain links TRBV13 to TRBJ2-3; 8 bases agree with TRBD2. Per germline, CDR1 PRHDT and CDR2 FYEKMQ (reference sequence). The CDR3 has 17 amino acids. With 4 bases clipped from V and 7 bases from J, the junction kept 16 bases outside the gene matches.